This T cell receptor (beta chain) comes out of a study of beta chain features in type 1 diabetes. Study results and caveats: TCRB CDR3 length was moderately but significantly reduced in all four CD4+ subsets of Type 1 diabetes patients.

This clone was counted between two and nine times. Antigen: not known. The investigators reverse transcribed all of the isolated RNA, so they sequenced expressed TCRB transcripts. The data were produced by immunoSEQ multiplex PCR, yet TCRdb's version contains in-frame clones alone and is incomplete. The sample includes about 160,000 clones, around 8% of them seen just once. Purities in excess of 95% were seen in all sorted populations. The germline V gene encodes CDR1 SGHTA and CDR2 FQGNSA. The CDR3 is 15 amino acids. V shed 4 bases and J 0 bases; nucleotides not matched to a gene: 2. This sequence was found in a man between 18 and 29 years old in good health. V and J are TRBV7-2 and TRBJ2-3, with TRBD2 identical over 9 bases. The sample consisted of central memory CD4+ T cells from blood. Here the CDR3 reads CASSSGLASTDTQYF. CDR3 nucleotides: TGTGCCAGCAGCTCCGGACTAGCGAGCACAGATACGCAGTATTTT.